The 7 T cell receptor beta chains below were found in one sample sequenced in a study of glioma-infiltrating T cells after dendritic cell vaccination. Data came from immunoSEQ multiplex PCR; TCRdb stores just in-frame clones and leaves some out. The sample has more than 95,000 clones, roughly 76% seen once. The sequencing used blood, collected before dendritic cell vaccination. The receptors were gathered from a human donor with glioblastoma.

This clone was observed once. The chain combines TRBV12-5 with TRBJ2-3, with a tentative D call TRBD2 (5 bases). Trimming shortened V by 1 base and J by 5 bases, and 13 bases separated the two germline ends. Germline V CDR1 and CDR2: LGHNT, FRNRAP. There are 15 residues in the CDR3. The CDR3 DNA sequence: TGTGCTAGTGGTTTGGCTCGAGGGCAAGAAGATACGCAGTATTTT. This codes for CASGLARGQEDTQYF.

This chain connects TRBV5-4 to TRBJ2-7; D remains ambiguous. This CDR3 has 12 residues. Trimming stripped 1 base from V and 5 bases from J, with 7 bases between. Germline values: CDR1 SGHNT, CDR2 YYREEE (reference sequence). This chain's CDR3 is CASSLFSDEQYF. In nucleotides, the CDR3 is TGTGCCAGCAGCTTGTTCTCGGACGAGCAGTACTTC. Combining the CDR3 with reference TRBV5-4 and TRBJ2-7 gives the whole variable domain ETGVTQSPTHLIKTRGQQVTLRCSSQSGHNTVSWYQQALGQGPQFIFQYYREEENGRGNFPPRFSGLQFPNYSSELNVNALELDDSALYLCASSLFSDEQYFGPGTRLTVT.

The CDR3 spells CASSSSIQQGAGQPQHF. The CDR3, as DNA: TGTGCCAGCAGCTCTAGTATCCAACAGGGCGCCGGTCAGCCCCAGCATTTT. V gene TRBV5-6 combines with J gene TRBJ1-5; D is possibly TRBD1 (6 bases). This CDR3 contains 17 residues. Germline loops: CDR1 SGHDT, CDR2 YYEEEE. V lost 3 bases to trimming and J lost 6 bases, with 22 bases between them.

Of note for this clone: One junction end disagrees with the germline gene, perhaps due to a read error. This sample also contains other DNA sequences that code for the same CDR3. This chain links TRBV6-5 with TRBJ1-2; possible D gene TRBD1, 6 bases. Germline V gene sequence: CDR1 MNHEY, CDR2 SVGAGI. This CDR3 has 14 residues. The CDR3 loop is CASSSPGTQIGYTF. CDR3 bases: TGTGCCAGCAGTTCCCCCGGGACACAAATCGGCTACACATTC.

This clone was seen once. V gene TRBV9 combines with J gene TRBJ2-1, with TRBD2 matching over 7 bases. This CDR3 contains 15 residues. The junction had 13 bases not matched to a gene; V was cut back by 6 bases and J by 7 bases. Looked up from germline, CDR1 is SGDLS and CDR2 is YYNGEE. The CDR3 nucleotides read TGTGCCAGCAACTTAGGGAGGGTCCACGAAAATGAGCAGTTCTTC. Translated: CASNLGRVHENEQFF.

This clone was picked up a small number of times. V is TRBV6-1 and J is TRBJ1-2, with D hard to call. The CDR3 is 10 amino acids. V gave up 6 bases and J gave up 7 bases, with 6 bases separating them. Germline-derived CDR1 and CDR2 are MNHNS and SASEGT. CDR3: CASRGGGYTF. In nucleotides, the CDR3 is TGTGCCAGCAGGGGAGGTGGCTACACCTTC.

This clone has a single count. The V gene is TRBV18, the J gene TRBJ2-1, with TRBD1 matching 8 bases. In germline, CDR1 is KGHSH, CDR2 LQKENI. Germline trimming cut 5 bases from V and 7 bases from J; bases unmatched to any gene: 7. This CDR3 spans 14 amino acids. The chain's CDR3 is CASSSDREMNEQFF. Written as DNA, the CDR3 is TGTGCCAGCTCATCGGACAGGGAGATGAATGAGCAGTTCTTC.